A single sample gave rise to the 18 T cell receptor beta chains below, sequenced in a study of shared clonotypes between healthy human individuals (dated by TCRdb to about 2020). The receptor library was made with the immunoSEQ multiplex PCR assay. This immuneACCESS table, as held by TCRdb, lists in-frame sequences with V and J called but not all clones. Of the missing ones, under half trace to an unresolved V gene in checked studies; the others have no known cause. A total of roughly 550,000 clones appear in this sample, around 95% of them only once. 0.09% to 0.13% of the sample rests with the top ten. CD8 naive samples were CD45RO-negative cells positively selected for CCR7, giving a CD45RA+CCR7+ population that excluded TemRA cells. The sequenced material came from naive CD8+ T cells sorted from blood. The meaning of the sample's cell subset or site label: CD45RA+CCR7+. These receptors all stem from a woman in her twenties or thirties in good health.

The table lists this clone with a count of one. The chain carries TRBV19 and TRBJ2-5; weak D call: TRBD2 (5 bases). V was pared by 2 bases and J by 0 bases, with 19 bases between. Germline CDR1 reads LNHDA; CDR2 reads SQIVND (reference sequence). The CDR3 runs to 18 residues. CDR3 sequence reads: CASSISSPDGLYQETQYF. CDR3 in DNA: TGTGCCAGTAGTATATCGAGTCCCGACGGACTGTACCAAGAGACCCAGTACTTC.

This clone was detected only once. Here the CDR3 DNA reads TGTGCCAGCAGTTTATGGTTCCGGGCAAACTACAATGAGCAGTTCTTC. The encoded protein is CASSLWFRANYNEQFF. This chain joins TRBV28 and TRBJ2-1, with D unclear. The germline gives CDR1 MDHEN, CDR2 SYDVKM. Trimming pared 0 bases from V and 3 bases from J, leaving 12 bases between. The CDR3 spans 16 residues.

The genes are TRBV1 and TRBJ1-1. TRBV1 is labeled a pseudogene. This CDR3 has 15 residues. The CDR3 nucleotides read TGCACCAGCAGCCAATCAATAGGGGGAGGCACTGAAGCTTTCTTT. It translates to CTSSQSIGGGTEAFF.

The DNA of the CDR3 is TGTGCCAGCAGTTTGATTCTAGGGGGGGGGAGTAATGAGCAGTTCTTC. Residues: CASSLILGGGSNEQFF. V usage is TRBV27 and J usage is TRBJ2-1, with a weak D call TRBD2 (7 bases). The CDR3 is made up of 16 amino acids. CDR1 MNHEY and CDR2 SMNVEV come from the germline V gene (reference sequence). V was clipped by 3 bases and J by 7 bases, with 19 bases between them.

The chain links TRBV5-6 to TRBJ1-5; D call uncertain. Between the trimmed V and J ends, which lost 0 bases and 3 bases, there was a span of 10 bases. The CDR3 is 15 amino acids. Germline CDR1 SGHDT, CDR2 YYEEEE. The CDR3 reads CASSLATGNNQPQHF. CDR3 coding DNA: TGTGCCAGCAGCTTGGCCACGGGGAACAATCAGCCCCAGCATTTT.

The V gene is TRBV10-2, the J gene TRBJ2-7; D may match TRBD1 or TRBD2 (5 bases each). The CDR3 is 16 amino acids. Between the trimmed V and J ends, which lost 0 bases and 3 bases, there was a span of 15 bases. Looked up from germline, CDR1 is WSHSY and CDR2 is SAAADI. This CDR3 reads CASSESTREGRYEQYF. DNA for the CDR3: TGCGCCAGCAGTGAGTCGACTCGAGAGGGGCGCTACGAGCAGTACTTC.

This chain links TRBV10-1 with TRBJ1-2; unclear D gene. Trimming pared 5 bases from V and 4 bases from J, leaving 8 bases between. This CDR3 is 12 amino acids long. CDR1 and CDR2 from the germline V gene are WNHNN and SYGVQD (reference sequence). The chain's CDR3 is CASSLRTYGYTF. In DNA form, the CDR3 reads TGCGCCAGCAGTCTCCGTACCTATGGCTACACCTTC.

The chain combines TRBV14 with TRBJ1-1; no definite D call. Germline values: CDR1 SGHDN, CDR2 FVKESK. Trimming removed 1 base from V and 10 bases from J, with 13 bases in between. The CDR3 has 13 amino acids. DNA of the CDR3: TGTGCCAGCAGCCAAGTAGGCAGGTCGGTAGCTTTCTTT. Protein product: CASSQVGRSVAFF.

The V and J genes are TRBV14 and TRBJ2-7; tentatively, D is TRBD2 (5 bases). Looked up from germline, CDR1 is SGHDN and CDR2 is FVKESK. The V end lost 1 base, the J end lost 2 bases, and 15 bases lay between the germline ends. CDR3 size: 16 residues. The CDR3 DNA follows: TGTGCCAGCAGCCAAGTCGGACTTGGCCGGCCCTACGAGCAGTACTTC. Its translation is CASSQVGLGRPYEQYF.

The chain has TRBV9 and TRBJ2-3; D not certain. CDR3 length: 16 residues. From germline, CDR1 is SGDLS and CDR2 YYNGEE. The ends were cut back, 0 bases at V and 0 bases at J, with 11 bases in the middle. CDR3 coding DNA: TGTGCCAGCAGCGTAGTAGGCCAGGCTAGCACAGATACGCAGTATTTT. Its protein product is CASSVVGQASTDTQYF.

CDR3 protein: CASSPRWTSGSYEQFF. The DNA for the CDR3 is TGTGCCAGCAGCCCAAGGTGGACTAGCGGGAGCTATGAGCAGTTCTTC. The gene calls are TRBV7-8 and TRBJ2-1, with 13 bases matching TRBD2. The CDR3 has 16 residues. After removal of 5 bases from V and 8 bases from J, the junction contained 9 bases not matched to a gene. Per germline, CDR1 SGHVS and CDR2 FQNEAQ.

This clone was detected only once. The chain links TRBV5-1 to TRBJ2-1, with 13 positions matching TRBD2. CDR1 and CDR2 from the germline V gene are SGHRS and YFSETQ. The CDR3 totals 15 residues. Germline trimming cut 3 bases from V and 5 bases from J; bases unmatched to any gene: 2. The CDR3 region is CASSWTSGSHNEQFF. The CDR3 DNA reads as TGCGCCAGCAGCTGGACTAGCGGGAGCCACAATGAGCAGTTCTTC. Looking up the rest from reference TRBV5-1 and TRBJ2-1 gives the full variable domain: KAGVTQTPRYLIKTRGQQVTLSCSPISGHRSVSWYQQTPGQGLQFLFEYFSETQRNKGNFPGRFSGRQFSNSRSEMNVSTLELGDSALYLCASSWTSGSHNEQFFGPGTRLTVL.

The CDR3 here is CASRGMGWSSYEQYF. The CDR3 bases are TGTGCCAGCAGGGGGATGGGTTGGAGCTCCTACGAGCAGTACTTC. The chain employs TRBV28 and TRBJ2-7; D gene uncertain. Trimming took 6 bases from V and 0 from J, leaving 15 bases between them. The CDR3 spans 15 residues. CDR1 and CDR2 from the germline V gene are MDHEN and SYDVKM.

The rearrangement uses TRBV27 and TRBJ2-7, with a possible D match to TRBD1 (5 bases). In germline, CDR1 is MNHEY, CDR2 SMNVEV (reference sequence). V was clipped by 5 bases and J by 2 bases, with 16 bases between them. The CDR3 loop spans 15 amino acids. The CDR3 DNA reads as TGTGCCAGCAGTCCCACAGTAGGGGCTACCTACGAGCAGTACTTC. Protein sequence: CASSPTVGATYEQYF.

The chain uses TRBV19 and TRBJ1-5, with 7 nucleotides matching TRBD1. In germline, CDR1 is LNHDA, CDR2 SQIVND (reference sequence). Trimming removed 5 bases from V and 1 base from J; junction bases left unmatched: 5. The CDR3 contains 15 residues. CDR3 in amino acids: CASSPGTASNQPQHF. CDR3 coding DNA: TGTGCCAGTAGTCCAGGGACAGCGAGCAATCAGCCCCAGCATTTT.

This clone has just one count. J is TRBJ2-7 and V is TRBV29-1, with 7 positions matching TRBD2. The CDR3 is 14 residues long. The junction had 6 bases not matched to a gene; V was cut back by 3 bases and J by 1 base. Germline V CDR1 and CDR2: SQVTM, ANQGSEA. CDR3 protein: CSVDGQGGSYEQYF. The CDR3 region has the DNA TGCAGCGTTGACGGGCAGGGAGGGTCCTACGAGCAGTACTTC.

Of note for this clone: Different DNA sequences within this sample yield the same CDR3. The CDR3 DNA sequence: TGTGCCAGCAGCCGGACCGGGGAGCTGTTTTTT. Translation: CASSRTGELFF. This chain uses TRBV25-1 with TRBJ2-2; no firm D call. The germline V gene has CDR1 MGHDK and CDR2 SYGVNS. This CDR3 is built from 11 residues. V lost 6 bases, J lost 5 bases, and 4 bases lay in between.

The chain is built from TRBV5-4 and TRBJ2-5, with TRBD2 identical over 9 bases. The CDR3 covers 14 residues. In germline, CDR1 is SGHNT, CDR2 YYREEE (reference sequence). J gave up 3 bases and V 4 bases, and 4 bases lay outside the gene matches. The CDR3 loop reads CASSLRLAEETQYF. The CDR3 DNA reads TGTGCCAGCAGCCTTAGACTAGCGGAAGAGACCCAGTACTTC.